This TCR beta chain was retrieved from a study of technical replicates of blood from a handful of donors. Assay used: immunoSEQ multiplex PCR; TCRdb lists only in-frame clones, some missing. The table lists roughly 80,000 clones, around 96% of them singletons. V lost 4 bases, J lost 8 bases, and 11 bases stayed unmatched. This CDR3 spans 15 amino acids. Germline V lookup: CDR1 SGDLS, CDR2 YYNGEE. Sequencing used T cells isolated from PBMCs. The chain has TRBV9 and TRBJ2-1, with 8 bases lining up with TRBD2. The TCR comes from a human donor in good health. The DNA of the CDR3 is TGTGCCAGCAGCTACCTCGGCGGGAGGAGGGATGAGCAGTTCTTC. Amino acid sequence: CASSYLGGRRDEQFF.